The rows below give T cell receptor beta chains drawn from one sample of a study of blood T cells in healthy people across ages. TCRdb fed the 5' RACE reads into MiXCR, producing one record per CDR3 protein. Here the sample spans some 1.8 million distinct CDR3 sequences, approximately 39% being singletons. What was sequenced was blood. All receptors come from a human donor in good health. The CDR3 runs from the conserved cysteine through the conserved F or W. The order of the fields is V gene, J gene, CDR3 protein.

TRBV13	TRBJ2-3	CASSSPGGALGTDTQYF
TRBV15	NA	CATSRDSLDYNEQYF
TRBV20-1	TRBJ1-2	CSARDVWFGGNYGYTF
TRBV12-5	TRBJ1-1	CASGPNNGDEAFF
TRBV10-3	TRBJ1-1	CAISEGDMNTGAFF
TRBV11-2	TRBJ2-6	CASSLLRGANVLTF
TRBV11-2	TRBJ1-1	CASSPRQGADEAFF
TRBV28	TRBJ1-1	CASSIGTGDAEAFF
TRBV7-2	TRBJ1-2	CASSPSTSGRGDYGYTF
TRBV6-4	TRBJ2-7	CASSYSREKSSYEQYF
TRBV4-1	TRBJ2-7	CASSQDLDGYYEQYF